These 8 T cell receptor beta chains were all obtained from the same sample, sequenced in a study of OX40 agonist ivuxolimab in advanced cancers. Produced via immunoSEQ multiplex PCR; TCRdb's table is partial and in-frame only. The sample includes around 65,000 clones, about nine tenths of them seen just once. The sample consisted of CD4+ or CD8+ T cells sorted from blood, taken in a trial of the OX40 agonist ivuxolimab. These receptors all stem from an adult with an advanced solid tumor such as melanoma, head and neck, liver or kidney cancer.

The chain uses TRBV15 and TRBJ1-5, with D uncertain. With 0 bases removed from V and 9 bases from J, the gap between germline ends came to 15 bases. The CDR3 is 15 residues long. CDR1 LNHNV and CDR2 YYDKDF come from the germline V gene (reference sequence). The CDR3 coding sequence is TGTGCCACCAGCAGAGATAGAGGGAGGACTGGGCCCCAGCATTTT. Translating it yields CATSRDRGRTGPQHF.

The chain carries TRBV28 and TRBJ2-6, with 7 bases identical to TRBD2. The CDR3 extends over 18 amino acids. Germline V gene sequence: CDR1 MDHEN, CDR2 SYDVKM. The V and J ends lost 6 bases and 2 bases, in that order; junction bases with no gene match: 13. CDR3 loop: CASRPTFGREAGANVLTF. CDR3 nucleotides: TGTGCCAGCAGACCCACCTTTGGTCGGGAGGCTGGGGCCAACGTCCTGACTTTC.

This chain uses TRBV19 with TRBJ2-3; D gene unclear. This CDR3 spans 15 amino acids. CDR1 is LNHDA and CDR2 is SQIVND in the germline V gene (reference sequence). V dropped 7 bases and J dropped 0 bases, with 14 bases sitting between them. The CDR3 coding sequence is TGTGCCAGTAAGTCGCTGAACCGAAGCACAGATACGCAGTATTTT. It translates to CASKSLNRSTDTQYF. Full variable domain (remainder filled in from reference TRBV19 and TRBJ2-3): DGGITQSPKYLFRKEGQNVTLSCEQNLNHDAMYWYRQDPGQGLRLIYYSQIVNDFQKGDIAEGYSVSREKKESFPLTVTSAQKNPTAFYLCASKSLNRSTDTQYFGPGTRLTVL.

This sequence joins TRBV5-1 and TRBJ1-1; D unresolved. The CDR3 runs 14 residues. The germline V gene has CDR1 SGHRS and CDR2 YFSETQ. Trimming shortened V by 0 bases and J by 4 bases, and 10 bases separated the two germline ends. The CDR3 DNA follows: TGCGCCAGCAGCTTGGCCGTTGGGGTCACTGAAGCTTTCTTT. Its translation: CASSLAVGVTEAFF.

The chain employs TRBV28 and TRBJ2-3; 7 positions match TRBD1. Per the germline V gene, CDR1 is MDHEN and CDR2 is SYDVKM. V gave up 6 bases and J gave up 2 bases; unmatched junction bases: 2. CDR3 length: 13 amino acids. The CDR3 loop reads CASSGTVTDTQYF. In DNA, the CDR3 is TGTGCCAGCAGCGGGACAGTCACAGATACGCAGTATTTT.

The rearrangement links TRBV15 to TRBJ2-3; D is undetermined. The germline V gene encodes CDR1 LNHNV and CDR2 YYDKDF (reference sequence). The CDR3 runs 15 residues. Trimming stripped 5 bases from V and 0 bases from J, with 12 bases between. The CDR3 loop is CATSPRSSSTDTQYF. The CDR3 DNA sequence: TGTGCCACCAGCCCGAGAAGCAGCAGCACAGATACGCAGTATTTT.

This clone was counted between two and nine times. V usage is TRBV30 and J usage is TRBJ1-5, with D possibly TRBD1 on 6 matching bases. Germline lookup yields CDR1 GTSNPN and CDR2 SVGIG (reference sequence). This CDR3 region has 15 residues. The ends were cut back, 2 bases at V and 7 bases at J, with 18 bases in the middle. Here the CDR3 DNA reads TGTGCCTGGAGTAGTAGCGGGGGGCAGGGCCAGCCCCAGCATTTT. Its protein is CAWSSSGGQGQPQHF.

The chain carries TRBV27 and TRBJ1-1; D not certain. The ends were cut back, 8 bases at V and 3 bases at J, with 7 bases in the middle. CDR1 MNHEY and CDR2 SMNVEV come from the germline V gene (reference sequence). The CDR3 totals 11 residues. The CDR3 spells CASGVHTEAFF. Here the CDR3 DNA reads TGTGCCAGCGGGGTGCACACTGAAGCTTTCTTT.